This entry is about one TCR beta chain. Its antigen is as yet unknown. Germline-derived CDR1 and CDR2 are SGHVS and FQNEAQ. The CDR3 contains 15 residues. The ends were cut back, 2 bases at V and 0 bases at J, with 5 bases in the middle. The sample comes from a study of cytomegalovirus exposure and HLA in healthy donors. Findings and limits, study-wide: Reported findings show TCR beta sequences accurately forecast HLA-A and HLA-B alleles in most subjects. Later on, analysis showed that most CMV-associated TCR beta chains appeared to be HLA-restricted.

Amplification used 60 Vbeta primers and 13 Jbeta primers. Clones were sequenced by immunoSEQ multiplex PCR, and TCRdb holds only the in-frame ones, with some missing. The sample consists of about 170,000 clones, about 59% of them appearing once. The chain is built from TRBV7-8 and TRBJ2-6, with no clear D. The sequenced sample was PBMCs. This TCR derives from a man in his forties in good health and CMV-seronegative. CDR3 amino acids: CASSLSPSGANVLTF. The CDR3 region has the DNA TGTGCCAGCAGCTTATCTCCCTCTGGGGCCAACGTCCTGACTTTC.